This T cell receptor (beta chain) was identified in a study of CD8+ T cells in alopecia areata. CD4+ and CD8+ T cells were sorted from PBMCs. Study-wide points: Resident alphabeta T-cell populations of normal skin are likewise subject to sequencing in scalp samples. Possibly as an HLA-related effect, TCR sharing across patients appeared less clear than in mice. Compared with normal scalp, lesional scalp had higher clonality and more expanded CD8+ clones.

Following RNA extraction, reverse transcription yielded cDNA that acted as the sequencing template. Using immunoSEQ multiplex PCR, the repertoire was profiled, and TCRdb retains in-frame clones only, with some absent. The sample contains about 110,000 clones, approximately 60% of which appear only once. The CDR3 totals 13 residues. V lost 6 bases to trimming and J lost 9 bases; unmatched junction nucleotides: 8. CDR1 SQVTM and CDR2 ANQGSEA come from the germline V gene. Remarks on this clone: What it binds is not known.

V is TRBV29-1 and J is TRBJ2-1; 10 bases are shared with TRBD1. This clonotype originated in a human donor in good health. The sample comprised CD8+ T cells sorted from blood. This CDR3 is CSVERQGAGEQFF. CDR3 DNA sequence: TGCAGCGTCGAGAGACAGGGGGCGGGTGAGCAGTTCTTC.